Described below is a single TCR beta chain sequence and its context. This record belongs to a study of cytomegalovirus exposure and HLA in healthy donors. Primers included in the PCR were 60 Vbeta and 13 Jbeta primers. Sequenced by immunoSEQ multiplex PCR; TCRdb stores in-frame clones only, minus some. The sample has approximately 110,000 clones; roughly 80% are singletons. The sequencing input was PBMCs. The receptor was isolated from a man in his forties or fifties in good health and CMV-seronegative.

CDR3 sequence (DNA): TGCGCCAGCAGCCAAGATACATCTAATGAAAAACTGTTTTTT. Its translation is CASSQDTSNEKLFF. The genes are TRBV4-3 and TRBJ1-4; D not certain. CDR3 length: 14 residues. Deletions cut 0 bases from V and 3 bases from J, with 5 bases between. Germline loops: CDR1 LGHNA, CDR2 YSLEER.